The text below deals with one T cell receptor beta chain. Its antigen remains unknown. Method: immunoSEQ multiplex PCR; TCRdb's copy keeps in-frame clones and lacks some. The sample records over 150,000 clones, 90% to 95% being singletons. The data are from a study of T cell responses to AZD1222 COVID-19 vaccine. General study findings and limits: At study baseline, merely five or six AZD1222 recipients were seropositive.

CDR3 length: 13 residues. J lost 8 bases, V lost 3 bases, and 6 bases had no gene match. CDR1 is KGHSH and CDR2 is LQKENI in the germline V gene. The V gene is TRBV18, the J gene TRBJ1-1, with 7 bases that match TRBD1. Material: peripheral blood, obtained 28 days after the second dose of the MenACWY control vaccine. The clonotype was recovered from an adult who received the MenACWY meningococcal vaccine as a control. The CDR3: CASSPQTGMEAFF. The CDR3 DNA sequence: TGTGCCAGCTCACCCCAGACAGGGATGGAAGCTTTCTTT.